This paragraph reports one T cell receptor beta chain. In the original workflow: Amplification of reference gene primers was used by the study to estimate nucleated cell counts. Clones were read by immunoSEQ multiplex PCR, and TCRdb kept only the in-frame ones, dropping some. D and trimming come from the DNA, and the V and J calls and clone size come from that table. The profile shows 300,000 to 400,000 clones, over 85% of them singletons. This record belongs to a study of blood T cell repertoires in COVID-19. For recovered donors of Cohort 3, there were two negative PCRs, clearance, or symptom resolution. The length of the CDR3 is 14 residues. The V gene's germline CDR1 is SGHRS and CDR2 YFSETQ. V lost 4 bases to trimming and J lost 5 bases; unmatched junction nucleotides: 5.

The chain combines TRBV5-1 with TRBJ2-7, with TRBD1 identical over 11 bases. Sequencing input: PBMCs or T cells enriched from blood (not recorded which). The sequence was obtained from a man in his sixties who had recovered from COVID-19. CDR3: CASSRDRGSNEQYF. CDR3 sequence (DNA): TGCGCCAGCAGCCGGGACAGGGGGAGCAACGAGCAGTACTTC.